Listed below are T cell receptor beta chains from one sample, sequenced in a study of cytomegalovirus exposure and HLA in healthy donors. The protocol was immunoSEQ multiplex PCR, while the TCRdb copy is restricted to in-frame clones and leaves out a portion. The sample includes fewer than 250,000 clones, roughly 84% seen only once; the top ten take approximately 2%. Sample: PBMCs. These receptors originate from a woman under 30 in good health and CMV-seropositive. CDR3s leave out the opening cysteine and the closing phenylalanine or tryptophan. The order of the fields is D gene, CDR3 length, V gene, CDR3 protein. A D gene is named only where the DNA matches it firmly.

TRBD2 15 TRBV4-1 ASSPRELAGVDNEQF
. 11 TRBV10-2 ASARGGFYEQY
TRBD1 14 TRBV27 ASSPRDRVLNTEAF
. 13 TRBV6-1 ASSDLDGVTDTQY
. 13 TRBV4-1 ASSQALQGDQPQH
TRBD2 14 TRBV18 ASSPFGLVDYNEQF
. 13 TRBV2 ASRDRGREKETQY
. 9 TRBV5-1 ASSAQGEQY
TRBD1 13 TRBV18 ASSLWTGGDYGYT
TRBD2 15 TRBV4-2 ASSQEVSSGSLYEQY
TRBD1 9 TRBV6-5 ATRTGAEQY
TRBD1 12 TRBV6-1 ASSINRGVNEQF
TRBD1 11 TRBV6-5 ASSSDRDTEAF
. 11 TRBV28 ASRISELETQY
. 15 TRBV2 ASSERVVGQQKNIQY
TRBD1 12 TRBV19 ASSGTGGTDTQY
TRBD1 12 TRBV2 ASSRGQGNTEAF
TRBD1 14 TRBV28 ASSLRALQGAENYT
TRBD1 13 TRBV6-5 ASSYSRQGADEQF
. 14 TRBV11-2 ASSLANLGSPTEAF
TRBD1 15 TRBV7-6 ASSLVTLGQGTDEQY
TRBD1 12 TRBV13 ASSLGRGDQPQH
TRBD1 13 TRBV27 ASSVDRGNGNTIY
. 15 TRBV16 ASSQSRVTMNTGELF
TRBD1 12 TRBV5-1 ASTAGTGDEKLF
. 12 TRBV12-5 ASGLSGFNTEAF
TRBD1 13 TRBV5-5 ASSSRDSSYNEQF
TRBD2 12 TRBV4-1 ASSQVGGGDEQF
. 12 TRBV27 ASSTQGGSSEQY
. 12 TRBV4-2 ASSQDRGDTEAF
. 10 TRBV18 ASSRERETQY
TRBD2 17 TRBV28 ASSFPGTSGRSSYNEQF
. 12 TRBV15 ATSRDGRGYEQY
. 13 TRBV11-3 ASSLVGTDTGELF
TRBD1 13 TRBV28 ASSNRGPRTDTQY
TRBD2 14 TRBV2 ASSAMLAGGSYEQY
TRBD1 15 TRBV5-1 ASSLTLGRQGEYEQY
TRBD2 15 TRBV6-1 ASSDQGTRRNPYEQY
TRBD1 13 TRBV2 ASIRQGFGRYEQY
. 13 TRBV5-1 ASSSSSQGVGGYT
. 12 TRBV27 ATARQQDTGELF
. 14 TRBV28 ASSLSPQAGNTEAF
. 13 TRBV2 ASSEAPEVVTGAF
. 11 TRBV28 ASRQRGNQPQH
TRBD2 13 TRBV5-1 ASSLALAGANEQF
. 11 TRBV29-1 SVGAQINTEAF
. 13 TRBV7-9 ASSSPEEGGNGYT
. 11 TRBV2 ASTGGTYQPQH